This TCR beta chain was sequenced during a study of blood T cell repertoires in COVID-19. At the level of the study: T cells, B-cell-depleted T cells, or PBMCs supplied cDNA or gDNA.

Seattle cases were enrolled at active infection and followed longitudinally. Using immunoSEQ multiplex PCR, the repertoire was profiled, and TCRdb retains in-frame clones only, with some absent. The repertoire holds just under 350,000 clones, more than 75% seen once, with around 6% in the top ten. V lost 6 bases and J 1 base, leaving 5 bases between the germline ends. Germline loops: CDR1 LNHDA, CDR2 SQIVND (reference sequence). This CDR3 has 12 residues. The specimen was peripheral blood. The TCR was taken from a woman aged 45-65 years with COVID-19, enrolled during active disease. The rearrangement uses TRBV19 and TRBJ2-3; D is ambiguous. The CDR3 reads CASSLRTDTQYF. The CDR3 region has the DNA TGTGCCAGTAGCCTTCGCACAGATACGCAGTATTTT.